This is a list of T cell receptor beta chains from one sample in a study of CD8 T cells in Susac syndrome. TCRdb re-derived calls from the immunoSEQ multiplex PCR reads in MiXCR, one entry per CDR3 protein. The sample consists of about 190,000 distinct CDR3 sequences, 85% to 95% of them appearing once. Sequencing input: CD4+ T cells from PBMCs. These receptors all stem from a human donor in good health. The CDR3 runs from the conserved cysteine through the conserved F or W. A D gene is named only where the DNA matches it firmly. Part of the rows lack a size; the others show once, few, many or a class for expanded clones.

d_call	v_call	clone_size	j_call	cdr3_length	cdr3_nt	cdr3_aa
.	TRBV2	.	TRBJ1-1	13	TGTGCCAGCAGTCCGGACAGAAGGCAGGCAGCTTTCTTT	CASSPDRRQAAFF
TRBD2	TRBV3-1	.	TRBJ2-1	16	TGTGCCAGCAGCCAGGCTAGCGGCAAGGGTCACAATGAGCAGTTCTTC	CASSQASGKGHNEQFF
.	TRBV13	.	TRBJ2-3	15	TGTGCCAGCAGCGGCCGGGTCCCTCATTGGGATACGCAGTATTTT	CASSGRVPHWDTQYF
.	TRBV9	once	TRBJ1-6	14	TGTGCCAGCAGCCCGGGACTCCTTGGCTCACCCCTCCACTTT	CASSPGLLGSPLHF
TRBD1	TRBV15	.	TRBJ1-4	15	TGTGCCACCAGCCGAGGACAGGGGACTAATGAAAAACTGTTTTTT	CATSRGQGTNEKLFF
.	TRBV30	.	TRBJ2-5	15	TGTGCCTGGAGTGTATTCGGGATTTCGATACAGACCCAGTACTTC	CAWSVFGISIQTQYF
.	TRBV2	.	TRBJ1-2	15	TGTGCCAGCAGTCTGGGACCGCGCGCGAACTATGGCTACACCTTC	CASSLGPRANYGYTF
.	TRBV20-1	.	TRBJ1-5	14	TGCAGTGCTAGAGTGCCCCGGGGGATAGGGCCCCAGCATTTT	CSARVPRGIGPQHF
TRBD2	TRBV30	.	TRBJ2-5	13	TGTGCCTGGAGTGTACGGGGGGGAGAGGCCCAGTACTTC	CAWSVRGGEAQYF
.	TRBV6-6	.	TRBJ1-2	14	TGTGCCAGCAGTTACTCGAGAGCTAACTATGGCTACACCTTC	CASSYSRANYGYTF
.	TRBV6-1	once	TRBJ2-3	15	TGTGCCAGCAGGAAGGATGACGGGGGCGCAGATACGCAGTATTTT	CASRKDDGGADTQYF
.	TRBV20-1	.	TRBJ2-5	13	TGCAGTGCCGCGTGGAAGGGGGAAGAGACCCAGTACTTC	CSAAWKGEETQYF
TRBD1	TRBV27	few	TRBJ1-1	13	TGTGCCAGCAGGACAGGGGGTCTGGCTGAAGCTTTCTTT	CASRTGGLAEAFF
.	TRBV27	.	TRBJ2-6	13	TGTGCCACCTGGACTACTGGGGCCAACGTCCTGACTTTC	CATWTTGANVLTF
.	TRBV6-1	.	TRBJ1-4	14	TGTGCCAGCAGTGAATACAGGATCAATGAAAAACTGTTTTTT	CASSEYRINEKLFF
.	TRBV25-1	.	TRBJ2-1	14	TGTGCCAGCAGTGAAGAAGGACGCTACAATGAGCAGTTCTTC	CASSEEGRYNEQFF
TRBD2	TRBV29-1	.	TRBJ2-3	14	TGCAGCTTCACCCGGACGGGAGGAACAGATACGCAGTATTTT	CSFTRTGGTDTQYF
.	TRBV29-1	.	TRBJ1-5	13	TGCAGCGTTCCAGGGGATAGCAATCAGCCCCAGCATTTT	CSVPGDSNQPQHF
.	TRBV7-9	.	TRBJ1-5	14	TGTGCCAGCAGCTTAGGGCGAGGGGATCAGCCCCAGCATTTT	CASSLGRGDQPQHF
.	TRBV3-1	.	TRBJ1-5	12	TGTGCCAGCAGCCACGCTGGGCGGCCCCAGCATTTT	CASSHAGRPQHF